One T cell receptor beta chain is described in this entry. No antigen is known for it. No per-base quality is available; no much larger clone lies one base away. Another Seattle source contributed samples from volunteer blood donors who had recovered from COVID-19. Whole blood was collected in K2EDTA tubes by collaborating institutions according to the institutions' own protocols. For TCRbeta analysis, collaborators shipped samples as frozen whole blood, isolated PBMCs, or DNA extracted from either of those sample types. A distance of 12 bases separates the germline ends of V and J, which lose 2 bases and 6 bases respectively. The cysteine opens and the phenylalanine closes a CDR3 of 13 amino acids. Only CDR3 DNA remains: 39 bases, in frame from the first base. The germline V gene (reference sequence) supplies CDR1 SGHNT and CDR2 YYREEE. TCRbeta CDR3 regions were amplified from genomic DNA using the immunoSEQ Assay, a bias-controlled multiplex PCR. In the authors' own workflow: Nucleated cell counts per sample were estimated from amplification of reference gene primers within the assay. To quantify the absolute abundance of each unique TCRbeta CDR3 rearrangement, sequence reads were collapsed and filtered. Productive Simpson clonality was computed per sample as the square root of Simpson's diversity index over productive rearrangements. TCRdb provides this immuneACCESS table in a form limited to in-frame rearrangements. Some clones are lacking; in checked studies, under half of them reflect an unresolved V gene, and why the rest are absent is not known. For V, J and clone size, that table is used; D and trimming come from the DNA. Counted in this sample were approximately 210,000 clones; approximately 90% of them appeared once. The top ten constitute 2.2% of the sample.

The sample is drawn from a study of blood T cell repertoires in COVID-19 (dated by TCRdb to the early 2020s). Study-wide context: Collaborator samples came from the United States, Italy and Spain and covered acute and convalescent phases of COVID-19. The prospective study material was composed of cDNA or gDNA derived from T cells, B-cell-depleted T cells, or PBMCs. Deeply sampled blood TCRbeta repertoires from subjects exposed to, actively infected with, or recovered from COVID-19 were included in the dataset. The repertoires were made available in a free public database intended to serve as a resource for research on the immune response to SARS-CoV-2. The samples were drawn from two sources: the first 160 participants of the ongoing ImmuneRACE study, and 1,000 to 1,500 subjects contributed by 6 global collaborators. Sample metadata almost always included a de-identified subject ID, COVID-19 status, age in years and sex. Where available, HLA class I and class II types were taken from metadata supplied by the sample provider and were not determined by assay-based typing.

What the authors observed across the whole study: The amount of clinical and demographic metadata varied by source and participant and was provided uncurated.

The specimen was peripheral blood. Here the chain combines TRBV5-4 and TRBJ2-7; D gene: possibly TRBD1, on 6 matching bases. The clonotype was recovered from a man aged 25-45 years who had recovered from COVID-19. The CDR3 here reads CASSLQGRGEQYF. Read as DNA, the sequence is TGTGCCAGCAGCTTACAGGGTCGGGGCGAGCAGTACTTC.